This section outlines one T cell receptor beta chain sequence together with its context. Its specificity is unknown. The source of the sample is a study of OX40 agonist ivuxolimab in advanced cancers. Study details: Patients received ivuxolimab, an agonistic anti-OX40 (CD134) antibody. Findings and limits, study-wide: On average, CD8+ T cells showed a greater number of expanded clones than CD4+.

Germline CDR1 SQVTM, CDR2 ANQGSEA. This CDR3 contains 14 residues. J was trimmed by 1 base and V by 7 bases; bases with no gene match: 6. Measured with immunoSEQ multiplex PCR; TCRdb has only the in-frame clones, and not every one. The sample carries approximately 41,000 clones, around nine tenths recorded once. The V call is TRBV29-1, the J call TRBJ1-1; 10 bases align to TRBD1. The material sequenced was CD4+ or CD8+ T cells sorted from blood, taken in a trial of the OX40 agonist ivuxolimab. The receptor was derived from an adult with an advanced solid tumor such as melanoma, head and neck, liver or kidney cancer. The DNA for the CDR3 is TGCAGCGCCACCGGACAGGGGGGGAACACTGAAGCTTTCTTT. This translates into CSATGQGGNTEAFF.